This T cell receptor beta chain was observed in a study of cytomegalovirus exposure and HLA in healthy donors. In the PCR, 60 Vbeta and 13 Jbeta primers were used. The repertoire was sequenced with immunoSEQ multiplex PCR; TCRdb's copy has only in-frame clones and lacks some. The sample lists about 190,000 clones; 70% to 90% were seen once. A note on this clone: The antigen is undetermined.

Healthy donors of bone marrow made up the group. Findings and limits, study-wide: In an earlier analysis, about 87% or about 30%: the productive usage of most TCR beta V segments.

V dropped 2 bases and J dropped 0 bases, with 2 bases sitting between them. There are 13 residues in the CDR3. Germline CDR1 reads SNHLY; CDR2 reads FYNNEI. This chain joins TRBV2 and TRBJ1-5; D is undetermined. This clonotype was sampled from a woman under 30 in good health and CMV-seronegative. The material sequenced was PBMCs. CDR3 residues: CASSEYSNQPQHF. The CDR3 coding sequence is TGTGCCAGCAGTGAATATAGCAATCAGCCCCAGCATTTT.